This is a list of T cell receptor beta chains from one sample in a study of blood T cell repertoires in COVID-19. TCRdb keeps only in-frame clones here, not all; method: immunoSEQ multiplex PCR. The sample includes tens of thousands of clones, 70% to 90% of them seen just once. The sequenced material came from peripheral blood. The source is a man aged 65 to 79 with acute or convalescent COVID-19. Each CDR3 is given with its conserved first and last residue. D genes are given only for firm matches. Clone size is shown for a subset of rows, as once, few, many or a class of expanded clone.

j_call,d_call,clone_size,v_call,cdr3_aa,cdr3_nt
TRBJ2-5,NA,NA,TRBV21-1,CASSKEPGLALQETQYF,TGTGCCAGCAGCAAAGAACCGGGGCTAGCGCTGCAAGAGACCCAGTACTTC
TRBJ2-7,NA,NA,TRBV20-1,CSAREDRFASF,TGCAGTGCTAGAGAGGATAGGTTTGCTAGTTTC
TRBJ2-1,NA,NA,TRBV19,CASSGTGTIYNEQFF,TGTGCCAGTAGTGGAACCGGGACAATCTACAATGAGCAGTTCTTC
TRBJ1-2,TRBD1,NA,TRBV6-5,CASSYSPGQGNYGYTF,TGTGCCAGCAGTTACTCTCCGGGACAGGGTAACTATGGCTACACCTTC
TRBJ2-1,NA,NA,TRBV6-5,CASSKLPLENEQFF,TGTGCCAGCAGCAAACTCCCTCTAGAGAATGAGCAGTTCTTC
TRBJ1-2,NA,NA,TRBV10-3,CASLLQGGGYTF,TGTGCCTCCTTATTGCAAGGGGGTGGCTACACCTTC
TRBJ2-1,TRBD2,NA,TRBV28,CASVLAGSPQSYNEQFF,TGTGCCAGCGTATTAGCGGGGTCCCCTCAATCCTACAATGAGCAGTTCTTC
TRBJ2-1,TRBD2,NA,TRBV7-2,CASSARTSGRFHEQFF,TGTGCCAGCAGCGCCCGGACTAGCGGGAGATTCCATGAGCAGTTCTTC
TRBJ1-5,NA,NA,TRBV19,CASSGETGKWTGNQPQHF,TGTGCCAGTAGTGGGGAAACAGGGAAGTGGACCGGCAATCAGCCCCAGCATTTT
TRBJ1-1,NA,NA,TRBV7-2,CASSLVGAYTEAFF,TGTGCCAGCAGCTTAGTGGGGGCGTACACTGAAGCTTTCTTT
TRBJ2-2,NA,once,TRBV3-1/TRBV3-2,CASSQAEGMNTGELFF,TGTGCCAGCAGCCAAGCTGAGGGAATGAACACCGGGGAGCTGTTTTTT
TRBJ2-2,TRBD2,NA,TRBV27,CASSPTSGRLNLNTGELFF,TGTGCCAGCAGTCCCACGAGCGGGAGATTAAATTTGAACACCGGGGAGCTGTTTTTT
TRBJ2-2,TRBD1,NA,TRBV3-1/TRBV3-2,CASSTQGQSTGELFF,TGTGCCAGCAGCACCCAGGGACAGAGCACCGGGGAGCTGTTTTTT
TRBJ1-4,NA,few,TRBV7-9,CASSLSSSNEKLFF,TGTGCCAGCAGCTTAAGCTCCTCTAATGAAAAACTGTTTTTT
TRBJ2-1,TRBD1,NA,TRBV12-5,CASGSGTGVFGEQFF,TGTGCTAGTGGTTCCGGGACAGGGGTTTTTGGTGAGCAGTTCTTC
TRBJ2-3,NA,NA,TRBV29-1,CSVDLGTDTQYF,TGCAGCGTTGATCTAGGCACAGATACGCAGTATTTT
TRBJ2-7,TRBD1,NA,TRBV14,CASSPIAQGYYEQYF,TGTGCCAGCAGTCCAATCGCACAGGGGTACTACGAGCAGTACTTC
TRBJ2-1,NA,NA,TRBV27,CASKGGASGNEQFF,TGTGCCAGCAAGGGGGGGGCTAGCGGCAATGAGCAGTTCTTC
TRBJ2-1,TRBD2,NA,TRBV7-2,CASSLSGSGNFVEQFF,TGTGCCAGCAGCTTAAGTGGTAGCGGGAACTTCGTTGAGCAGTTCTTC
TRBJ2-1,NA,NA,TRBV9,CASSVEAFNEQFF,TGTGCCAGCAGCGTCGAAGCGTTCAATGAGCAGTTCTTC
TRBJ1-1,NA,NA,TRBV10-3,CAISEGGEAFF,TGTGCCATCAGTGAAGGCGGCGAAGCTTTCTTT
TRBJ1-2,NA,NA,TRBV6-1,CATGWNYGYTF,TGTGCCACCGGGTGGAACTATGGCTACACCTTC
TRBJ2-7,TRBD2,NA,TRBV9,CASSVGGLAGVWEQYF,TGTGCCAGCAGCGTAGGAGGACTAGCGGGAGTATGGGAGCAGTACTTC
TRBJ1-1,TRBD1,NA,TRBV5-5,CASSPGQGGSEAFF,TGTGCCAGCAGCCCCGGACAGGGTGGGTCTGAAGCTTTCTTT
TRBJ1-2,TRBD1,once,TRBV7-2,CASTKDRGNGYTF,TGTGCCAGCACCAAGGACAGGGGAAATGGCTACACCTTC
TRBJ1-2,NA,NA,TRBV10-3,CAISESGEAGYTF,TGTGCCATCAGTGAGTCCGGGGAGGCTGGATACACCTTC
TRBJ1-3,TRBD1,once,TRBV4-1,CASSQDLTGGSGNTIYF,TGCGCCAGCAGCCAAGACCTGACAGGGGGCTCTGGAAACACCATATATTTT
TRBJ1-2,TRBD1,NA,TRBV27,CASSLYATGGADGYTF,TGTGCCAGCAGTTTATATGCGACAGGGGGCGCGGATGGCTACACCTTC
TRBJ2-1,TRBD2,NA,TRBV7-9,CASSRLVLAGADEQFF,TGTGCCAGCAGCCGCCTTGTACTAGCGGGAGCGGATGAGCAGTTCTTC
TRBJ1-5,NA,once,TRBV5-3,CARSRRGDGNQPQHF,TGTGCCAGAAGCCGGCGGGGGGATGGCAATCAGCCCCAGCATTTT
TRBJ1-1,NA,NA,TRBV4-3,CASSHRLHGTPNTEAFF,TGCGCCAGCAGCCACAGACTTCACGGGACACCGAACACTGAAGCTTTCTTT
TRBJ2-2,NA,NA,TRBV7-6,CASSPLLSTENTGELFF,TGTGCCAGCAGCCCACTCCTTTCGACAGAAAACACCGGGGAGCTGTTTTTT
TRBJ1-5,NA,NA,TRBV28,CASSSPGQLNQPQHF,TGTGCCAGCAGTTCGCCGGGACAACTCAATCAGCCCCAGCATTTT
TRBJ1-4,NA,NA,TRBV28,CASSWGTPGVNEKLFF,TGTGCCAGCAGCTGGGGAACCCCAGGGGTTAATGAAAAACTGTTTTTT
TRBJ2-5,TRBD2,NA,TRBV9,CASSERGLAGTETQYF,TGTGCCAGCAGCGAGAGGGGACTAGCGGGGACAGAGACCCAGTACTTC
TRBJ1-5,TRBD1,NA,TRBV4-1,CASSQDWGQSNQPQHF,TGCGCCAGCAGCCAAGATTGGGGACAGAGCAATCAGCCCCAGCATTTT